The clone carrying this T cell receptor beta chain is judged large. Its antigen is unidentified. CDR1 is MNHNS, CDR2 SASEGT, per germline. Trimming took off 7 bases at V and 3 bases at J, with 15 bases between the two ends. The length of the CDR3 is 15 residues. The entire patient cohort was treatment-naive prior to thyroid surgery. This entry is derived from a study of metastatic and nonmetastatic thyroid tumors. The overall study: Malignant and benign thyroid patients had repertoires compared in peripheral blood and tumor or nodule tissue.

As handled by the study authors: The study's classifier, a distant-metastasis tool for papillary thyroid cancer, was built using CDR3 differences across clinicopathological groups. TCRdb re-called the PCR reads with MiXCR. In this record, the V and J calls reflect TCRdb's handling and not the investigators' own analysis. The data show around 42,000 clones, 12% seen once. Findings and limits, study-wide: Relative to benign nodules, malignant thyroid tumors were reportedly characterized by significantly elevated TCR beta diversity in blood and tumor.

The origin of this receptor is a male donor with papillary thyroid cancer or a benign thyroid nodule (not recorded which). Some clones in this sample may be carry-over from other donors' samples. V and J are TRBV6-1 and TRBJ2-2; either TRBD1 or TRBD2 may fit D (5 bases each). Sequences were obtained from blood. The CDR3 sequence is CASKRTGTYTGELFF. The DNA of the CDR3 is TGTGCCAGCAAGAGAACCGGGACCTACACCGGGGAGCTGTTTTTT.